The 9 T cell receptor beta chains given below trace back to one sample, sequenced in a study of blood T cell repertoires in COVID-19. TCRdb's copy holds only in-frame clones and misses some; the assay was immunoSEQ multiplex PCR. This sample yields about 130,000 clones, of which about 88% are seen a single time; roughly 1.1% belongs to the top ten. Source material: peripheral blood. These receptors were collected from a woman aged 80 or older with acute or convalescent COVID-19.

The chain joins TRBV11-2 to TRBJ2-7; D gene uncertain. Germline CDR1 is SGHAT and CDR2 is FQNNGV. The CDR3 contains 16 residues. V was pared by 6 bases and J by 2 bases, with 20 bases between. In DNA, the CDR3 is TGTGCCAGCAGGGCAGGCCCCAGGCAGCAAGCCTACGAGCAGTACTTC. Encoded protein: CASRAGPRQQAYEQYF.

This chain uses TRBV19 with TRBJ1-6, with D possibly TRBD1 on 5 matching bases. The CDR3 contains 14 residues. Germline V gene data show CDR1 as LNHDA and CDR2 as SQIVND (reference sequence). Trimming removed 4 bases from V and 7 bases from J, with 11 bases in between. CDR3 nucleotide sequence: TGTGCCAGTAGTAGACAGACACTAAATTCACCCCTCCACTTT. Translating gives CASSRQTLNSPLHF.

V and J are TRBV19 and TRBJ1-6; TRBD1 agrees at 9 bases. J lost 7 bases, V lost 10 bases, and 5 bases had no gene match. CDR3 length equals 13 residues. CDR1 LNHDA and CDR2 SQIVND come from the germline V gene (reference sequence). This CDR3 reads CATRDRANSPLHF. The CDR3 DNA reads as TGTGCCACCCGGGACAGGGCGAATTCACCCCTCCACTTT.

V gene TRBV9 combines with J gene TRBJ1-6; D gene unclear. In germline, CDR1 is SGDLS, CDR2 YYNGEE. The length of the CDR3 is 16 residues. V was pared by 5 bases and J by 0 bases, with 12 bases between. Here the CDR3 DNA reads TGTGCCAGCAGTTCGGGTCCCAGCTCCTATAATTCACCCCTCCACTTT. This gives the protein CASSSGPSSYNSPLHF.

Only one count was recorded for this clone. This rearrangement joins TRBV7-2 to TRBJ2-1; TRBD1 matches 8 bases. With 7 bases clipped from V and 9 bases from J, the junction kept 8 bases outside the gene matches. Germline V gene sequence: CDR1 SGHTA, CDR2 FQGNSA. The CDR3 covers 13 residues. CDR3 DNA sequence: TGTGCCAGCACCCTGGACAGGGTGGCTGAGCAGTTCTTC. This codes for CASTLDRVAEQFF.

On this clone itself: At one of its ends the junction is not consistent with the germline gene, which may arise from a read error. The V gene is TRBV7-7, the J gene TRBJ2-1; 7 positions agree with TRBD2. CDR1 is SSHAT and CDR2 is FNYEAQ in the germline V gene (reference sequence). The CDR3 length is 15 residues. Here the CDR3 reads CASSLGSGTHNEQFF. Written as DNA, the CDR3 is TGTGCTAGCAGCTTAGGAAGCGGGACGCACAATGAGCAGTTCTTC.

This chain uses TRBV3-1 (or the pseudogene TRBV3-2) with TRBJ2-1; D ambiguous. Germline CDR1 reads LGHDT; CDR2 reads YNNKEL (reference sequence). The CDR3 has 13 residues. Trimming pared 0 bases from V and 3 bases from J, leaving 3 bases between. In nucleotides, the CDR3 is TGTGCCAGCAGCCAAGACAACTACAATGAGCAGTTCTTC. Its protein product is CASSQDNYNEQFF.

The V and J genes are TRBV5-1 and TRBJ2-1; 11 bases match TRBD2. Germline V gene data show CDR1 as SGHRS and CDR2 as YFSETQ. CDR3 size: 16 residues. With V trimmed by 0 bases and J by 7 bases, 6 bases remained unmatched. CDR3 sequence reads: CASSLARLAGINEQFF. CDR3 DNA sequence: TGCGCCAGCAGCTTGGCCCGACTAGCGGGAATTAATGAGCAGTTCTTC.

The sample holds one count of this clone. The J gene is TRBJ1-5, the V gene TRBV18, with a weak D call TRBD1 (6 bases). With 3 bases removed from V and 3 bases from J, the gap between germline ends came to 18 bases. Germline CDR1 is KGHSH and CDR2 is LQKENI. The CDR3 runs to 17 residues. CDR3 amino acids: CASSPFLATGYNQPQHF. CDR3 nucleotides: TGTGCCAGCTCACCTTTCTTGGCTACAGGGTACAATCAGCCCCAGCATTTT.